This T cell receptor (beta chain) was captured by sequencing in a study of T cell changes during pregnancy in multiple sclerosis. The CDR3 runs 13 residues. CDR1 and CDR2 from the germline V gene are GTSNPN and SVGIG (reference sequence). The ends were cut back, 0 bases at V and 6 bases at J, with 11 bases in the middle. Libraries were prepared by immunoSEQ multiplex PCR; TCRdb keeps only in-frame clonotypes and omits some of them. The sample yields 25,000 or so clones, 90% to 95% seen once. The TCR comes from a female donor with multiple sclerosis, enrolled in a pregnancy study. The sample in question was CD8+ T cells from peripheral blood mononuclear cells, obtained before pregnancy. The V and J genes are TRBV30 and TRBJ1-1, with D uncertain. The CDR3 region has the DNA TGTGCCTGGAGTGTAGCGATCGGCTCTGAAGCTTTCTTT. Translation: CAWSVAIGSEAFF.